Shown below are 23 T cell receptor beta chains from a single sample sequenced in a study of blood T cell repertoires in COVID-19. Clones were read by immunoSEQ multiplex PCR, and TCRdb kept only the in-frame ones, dropping some. The data show about 190,000 clones, with approximately 91% seen just once and about 7% held by the top ten. The specimen was peripheral blood. Every receptor here comes from a man between 35 and 55 years old with acute or convalescent COVID-19.

The rearrangement links TRBV7-8 to TRBJ2-6, with a weak D call TRBD1 (6 bases). V shed 2 bases and J shed 1 base, with 24 bases lying between them. The CDR3 runs to 21 residues. Germline-derived CDR1 and CDR2 are SGHVS and FQNEAQ. Here the CDR3 DNA reads TGTGCCAGCAGCTTACTTCCCGCGACAGGCGAGGCACCTTCTGGGGCCAACGTCCTGACTTTC. Translated, it gives CASSLLPATGEAPSGANVLTF.

This sequence joins TRBV29-1 and TRBJ2-3; the match to TRBD1 covers 12 bases. This CDR3 region has 16 residues. CDR1 SQVTM and CDR2 ANQGSEA come from the germline V gene. With V trimmed by 6 bases and J by 3 bases, 10 bases remained unmatched. Written as DNA, the CDR3 is TGCAGCGTGGCGGGACAGGGGGCGATTAGGACAGATACGCAGTATTTT. Amino acid sequence: CSVAGQGAIRTDTQYF.

This chain connects TRBV6-6 to TRBJ1-1, with 7 bases lining up with TRBD1. The V and J ends lost 5 bases and 7 bases, in that order; junction bases with no gene match: 13. CDR1 MNHNY and CDR2 SVGAGI come from the germline V gene (reference sequence). The CDR3 has 15 residues. As DNA, the CDR3 is TGTGCCAGCAGTCCGACAGGGAATTCGAAAATTGAAGCTTTCTTT. It translates to CASSPTGNSKIEAFF.

The chain recombines TRBV7-2 with TRBJ1-5, with D possibly being TRBD1 (6 bases). The CDR3 loop spans 15 amino acids. In germline, CDR1 is SGHTA, CDR2 FQGNSA. Trimming cost V 5 bases and J 2 bases, with 13 bases left between them. CDR3 coding DNA: TGTGCCAGCAGCCCTGGGGGGGCTGGCAATCAGCCCCAGCATTTT. Its translation: CASSPGGAGNQPQHF.

This chain joins TRBV19 and TRBJ1-2; D is unresolved. The V gene's germline CDR1 is LNHDA and CDR2 SQIVND (reference sequence). This CDR3 region has 12 residues. Between the trimmed V and J ends, which lost 5 bases and 7 bases, there was a span of 11 bases. CDR3 coding DNA: TGTGCCAGTAGTTTTGAGGGAGCTGGCTACACCTTC. It translates to CASSFEGAGYTF.

The chain uses TRBV29-1 and TRBJ1-3; D may be TRBD1 (5 bases). The CDR3 covers 15 residues. Trimming removed 7 bases from V and 3 bases from J, with 19 bases in between. Germline V gene data show CDR1 as SQVTM and CDR2 as ANQGSEA. The DNA of the CDR3 is TGCAGCGGGAGCCGGGGGGATCTACTTGGAAACACCATATATTTT. It is translated as CSGSRGDLLGNTIYF.

This clone showed up just a few times. This chain connects TRBV13 to TRBJ1-1; D not certain. This CDR3 spans 13 amino acids. Trimming removed 5 bases from V and 1 base from J, with 8 bases in between. CDR1 and CDR2 (germline): PRHDT, FYEKMQ (reference sequence). The DNA of the CDR3 is TGTGCCAGCAGCGACACCAGGAACACTGAAGCTTTCTTT. It specifies CASSDTRNTEAFF.

The chain combines TRBV10-3 with TRBJ1-4; 9 bases are shared with TRBD1. V shed 0 bases and J 8 bases; nucleotides not matched to a gene: 7. The CDR3 loop spans 16 amino acids. The germline V gene has CDR1 ENHRY and CDR2 SYGVKD. CDR3 sequence (DNA): TGTGCCATCAGTGAGTCGAACAGGGGGCAAGGGGAAAAACTGTTTTTT. This encodes CAISESNRGQGEKLFF.

V gene TRBV6-6 combines with J gene TRBJ1-4; no reliable D call. This CDR3 is 11 amino acids long. The V and J ends lost 6 bases and 8 bases respectively, with 7 bases between them. The V gene's germline CDR1 is MNHNY and CDR2 SVGAGI (reference sequence). In nucleotides, the CDR3 is TGTGCCAGCAGCTTCCGGGAAAAACTGTTTTTT. As protein: CASSFREKLFF.

The chain employs TRBV28 and TRBJ1-5; TRBD1 matches 8 bases. There are 14 residues in the CDR3. Looked up from germline, CDR1 is MDHEN and CDR2 is SYDVKM. V lost 5 bases to trimming and J lost 6 bases; unmatched junction nucleotides: 6. This chain's CDR3 is CASSDGQGVQPQHF. The DNA of the CDR3 is TGTGCCAGCAGTGACGGACAGGGAGTTCAGCCCCAGCATTTT.

This chain joins TRBV7-8 and TRBJ2-7; 7 nucleotides agree with TRBD1. Trimming took 2 bases from V and 3 from J; bases not matched to a gene: 10. The length of the CDR3 is 16 residues. The germline V gene has CDR1 SGHVS and CDR2 FQNEAQ. The CDR3 DNA reads as TGTGCCAGCAGCTTATATCTGGGACAGAATCACTACGAGCAGTACTTC. This translates into CASSLYLGQNHYEQYF.

CDR3 amino acids: CSVGHGYGTEAFF. Written as DNA, the CDR3 is TGCAGCGTTGGACATGGGTATGGCACTGAAGCTTTCTTT. This sequence joins TRBV29-1 and TRBJ1-1; no firm D call. The germline V gene has CDR1 SQVTM and CDR2 ANQGSEA. V dropped 4 bases and J dropped 4 bases, with 13 bases sitting between them. The CDR3 length is 13 residues.

In nucleotides, the CDR3 is TGTGCCAGCTCCCTCGACAGGGCCATCTATGGCTACACCTTC. This gives the protein CASSLDRAIYGYTF. V gene TRBV18 combines with J gene TRBJ1-2, with 7 positions matching TRBD1. The J segment lost 4 bases and the V segment lost 6 bases, leaving 8 bases of the junction unmatched. CDR1 and CDR2 from the germline V gene are KGHSH and LQKENI. CDR3 length: 14 amino acids. Together with reference TRBV18 and TRBJ1-2, the CDR3 gives the full variable domain: NAGVMQNPRHLVRRRGQEARLRCSPMKGHSHVYWYRQLPEEGLKFMVYLQKENIIDESGMPKERFSAEFPKEGPSILRIQQVVRGDSAAYFCASSLDRAIYGYTFGSGTRLTVV.

The J gene is TRBJ1-1, the V gene TRBV7-9, with a tentative D call TRBD1 (6 bases). CDR3 length: 14 amino acids. Trimming left V 1 base short and J 3 bases short, with 9 bases between. The germline V gene has CDR1 SEHNR and CDR2 FQNEAQ (reference sequence). CDR3 coding DNA: TGTGCCAGCAGCTTAGAAGGGGGGGACACTGAAGCTTTCTTT. Translating gives CASSLEGGDTEAFF.

This chain connects TRBV7-2 to TRBJ1-2; 8 bases align to TRBD1. This CDR3 region has 13 residues. V lost 5 bases, J lost 2 bases, and 1 base stayed unmatched. Germline V gene data show CDR1 as SGHTA and CDR2 as FQGNSA. CDR3 protein: CASSRTGNYGYTF. The CDR3 DNA reads as TGTGCCAGCAGCCGGACAGGGAACTATGGCTACACCTTC. Drawing the rest from reference TRBV7-2 and TRBJ1-2, the complete variable domain is GAGVSQSPSNKVTEKGKDVELRCDPISGHTALYWYRQSLGQGLEFLIYFQGNSAPDKSGLPSDRFSAERTGGSVSTLTIQRTQQEDSAVYLCASSRTGNYGYTFGSGTRLTVV.

J is TRBJ2-2 and V is TRBV2; TRBD2 is a possible D gene (5 bases). Trimming pared 6 bases from V and 3 bases from J, leaving 11 bases between. CDR3 length: 14 residues. Germline CDR1 and CDR2: SNHLY and FYNNEI. The CDR3 DNA reads as TGTGCCAGCAGCGTACTAGGAGACACCGGGGAGCTGTTTTTT. It translates to CASSVLGDTGELFF.

This clone was seen only once. The chain carries TRBV5-4 and TRBJ2-4; D possibly corresponds to TRBD2 (6 bases). This CDR3 comprises 14 residues. Trimming left V 4 bases short and J 6 bases short, with 14 bases between. In germline, CDR1 is SGHNT, CDR2 YYREEE (reference sequence). CDR3 in amino acids: CASSPPGTLNIQYF. CDR3 nucleotide sequence: TGTGCCAGCAGCCCGCCCGGGACTTTAAACATTCAGTACTTC.

The chain is built from TRBV3-1 (or the pseudogene TRBV3-2) and TRBJ2-2, with TRBD2 matching 12 bases. Germline V gives CDR1 LGHDT, CDR2 YNNKEL (reference sequence). The CDR3 is 20 residues long. V shed 0 bases, J shed 1 base, and the junction held 9 bases outside the gene matches. CDR3 sequence (DNA): TGTGCCAGCAGCCAAGAGTGGCCTCTAGCGGGGGGGCGGAACACCGGGGAGCTGTTTTTT. This codes for CASSQEWPLAGGRNTGELFF.

This clone has a single count. The V call is TRBV7-2, the J call TRBJ2-3; D is perhaps TRBD2 (6 bases). Trimming shortened V by 0 bases and J by 4 bases, and 17 bases separated the two germline ends. Germline V lookup: CDR1 SGHTA, CDR2 FQGNSA. CDR3 length equals 17 residues. The CDR3 region is CASSLAWARGPADTQYF. The DNA of the CDR3 is TGTGCCAGCAGCTTAGCTTGGGCGCGGGGTCCAGCAGATACGCAGTATTTT.

The chain employs TRBV24-1 and TRBJ2-2; maybe TRBD1 (6 bases). The germline V and J ends were trimmed by 8 bases and 0 bases, with 15 bases remaining between them. In germline, CDR1 is KGHDR, CDR2 SFDVKD. CDR3 length: 16 residues. The CDR3 region is CATMKGGPANTGELFF. The CDR3 region has the DNA TGTGCCACCATGAAAGGGGGACCCGCGAACACCGGGGAGCTGTTTTTT.

This clone was seen a single time. The chain couples TRBV5-1 to TRBJ2-5; 7 bases map to TRBD2. The CDR3 has 15 amino acids. V trimming: 0 bases; J trimming: 3 bases; junction bases outside the gene matches: 5. CDR1 and CDR2 (germline): SGHRS, YFSETQ. CDR3 nucleotides: TGCGCCAGCAGCTTGGTCGGGACTACCGAAGAGACCCAGTACTTC. Amino acid sequence: CASSLVGTTEETQYF. Drawing the rest from reference TRBV5-1 and TRBJ2-5, the complete variable domain is KAGVTQTPRYLIKTRGQQVTLSCSPISGHRSVSWYQQTPGQGLQFLFEYFSETQRNKGNFPGRFSGRQFSNSRSEMNVSTLELGDSALYLCASSLVGTTEETQYFGPGTRLLVL.

This clone has just a few counts. The chain links TRBV30 to TRBJ1-2; maybe TRBD1 (5 bases). Trimming shortened V by 4 bases and J by 6 bases, and 9 bases separated the two germline ends. The germline V gene encodes CDR1 GTSNPN and CDR2 SVGIG (reference sequence). The CDR3 contains 11 residues. CDR3 DNA sequence: TGTGCCTGGAACAGGCAGGATGGCTACACCTTC. Its translation is CAWNRQDGYTF.

This chain joins TRBV5-1 and TRBJ2-7, with TRBD1 identical over 7 bases. The CDR3 totals 15 residues. The V segment lost 1 base and the J segment 0 bases; nucleotides outside the gene matches: 4. Germline CDR1 is SGHRS and CDR2 is YFSETQ. The CDR3 region has the DNA TGCGCCAGCAGCTTGTGGTCAGGGGGCTCCTACGAGCAGTACTTC. Translated, it gives CASSLWSGGSYEQYF.